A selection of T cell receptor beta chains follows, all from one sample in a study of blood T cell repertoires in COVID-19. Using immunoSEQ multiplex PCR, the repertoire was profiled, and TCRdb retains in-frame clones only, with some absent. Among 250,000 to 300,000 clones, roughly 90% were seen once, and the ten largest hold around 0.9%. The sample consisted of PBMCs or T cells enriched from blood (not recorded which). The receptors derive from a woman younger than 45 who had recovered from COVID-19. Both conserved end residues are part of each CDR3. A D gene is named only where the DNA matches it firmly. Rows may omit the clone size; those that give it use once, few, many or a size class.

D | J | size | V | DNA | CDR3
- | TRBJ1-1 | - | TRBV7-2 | TGTGCCAGCAGCTTAGCAGGACAGACTGAAGCTTTCTTT | CASSLAGQTEAFF
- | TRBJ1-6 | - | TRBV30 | TGTGCCTGGAGTCCCCTCGGTTCACCCCTCCACTTT | CAWSPLGSPLHF
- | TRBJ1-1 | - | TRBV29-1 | TGCAGCGTTGAACCTAACACTGAAGCTTTCTTT | CSVEPNTEAFF
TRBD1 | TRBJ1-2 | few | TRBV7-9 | TGTGCCAGCAGCTTGGGGGCGGGACAGGGTCACTATGGCTACACCTTC | CASSLGAGQGHYGYTF
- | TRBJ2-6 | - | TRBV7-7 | TGTGCCAGCAGCCGTTCCGCCGGGGGTGGGGCCAACGTCCTGACTTTC | CASSRSAGGGANVLTF
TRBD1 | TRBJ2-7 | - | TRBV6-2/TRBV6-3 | TGTGCCAGCAGTTACCCCGGGACAGGGGGAGAGCAGTACTTC | CASSYPGTGGEQYF
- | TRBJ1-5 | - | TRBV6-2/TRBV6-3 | TGTGCCAGCACCCCGACAAATTCCAATCAGCCCCAGCATTTT | CASTPTNSNQPQHF
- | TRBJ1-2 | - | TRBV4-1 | TGCGCCAGCAGCCAGGGGGGAAGGGAGGGCTACACCTTC | CASSQGGREGYTF
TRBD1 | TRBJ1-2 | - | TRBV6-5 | TGTGCCAGCAGTTACCAGGGGGCGAACGTCAACTATGGCTACACCTTC | CASSYQGANVNYGYTF
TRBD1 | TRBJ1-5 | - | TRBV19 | TGTGCCAGTAGTCCCTGGACAGGGCCTCAGCCCCAGCATTTT | CASSPWTGPQPQHF
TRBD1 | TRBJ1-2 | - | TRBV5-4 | TGTGCCAGCAGTCAATCCGGGACAGGGAAAGGCTACACCTTC | CASSQSGTGKGYTF
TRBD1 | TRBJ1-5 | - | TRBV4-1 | TGCGCCAGCAGCCAAGATCGAGTTGACAGGGGACAAAATCAGCCCCAGCATTTT | CASSQDRVDRGQNQPQHF
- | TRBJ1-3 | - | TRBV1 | TGCACCAGCAGCCAAGAAAAAAGTGAGGGCCCACGGCCTGGAAACACCATATATTTT | CTSSQEKSEGPRPGNTIYF
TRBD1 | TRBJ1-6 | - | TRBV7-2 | TGTGCCAGCAGCTTCACCGGACAGGGGACTTCTCTTGGATCACCCCTCCACTTT | CASSFTGQGTSLGSPLHF
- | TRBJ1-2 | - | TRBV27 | TGTGCCAGCAGTCGAGGGGGTGGCGGCTACACCTTC | CASSRGGGGYTF
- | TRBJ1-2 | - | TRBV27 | TGTGCCAGCCGATCCCTGACAGGCTTCGAGTACACCTTC | CASRSLTGFEYTF
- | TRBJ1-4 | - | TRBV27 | TGTGCCAGCAGTTTGAGCGTTAGTGAAAAACTGTTTTTT | CASSLSVSEKLFF
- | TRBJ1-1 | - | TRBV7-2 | TGTGCCAGCAGCTTAGTTGGGGCCGGACAAGCTGAAGCTTTCTTT | CASSLVGAGQAEAFF
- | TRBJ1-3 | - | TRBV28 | TGTGCCAGCCATCCAAGGGGCCGGGGAAACACCATATATTTT | CASHPRGRGNTIYF
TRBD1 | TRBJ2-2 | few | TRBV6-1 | TGTGCCAGCAGTGAAGAGGCAGGGGGCACCGGGGAGCTGTTTTTT | CASSEEAGGTGELFF
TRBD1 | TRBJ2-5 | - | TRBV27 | TGTGCCAGCACCCCCGGTGACAGGGTGGGGGAGACCCAGTACTTC | CASTPGDRVGETQYF
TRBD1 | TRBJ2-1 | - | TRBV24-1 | TGTGCCACCAGTGATCGCGACAGGGTTGGGGGTAATGAGCAGTTCTTC | CATSDRDRVGGNEQFF
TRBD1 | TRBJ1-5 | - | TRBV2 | TGTGCCAGCAGGACACGCGGACAGGGGAATCAGCCCCAGCATTTT | CASRTRGQGNQPQHF
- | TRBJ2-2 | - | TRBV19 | TGTGCCAGTAGTATCTCTCGGCGGAGCGGGGAGCTGTTTTTT | CASSISRRSGELFF
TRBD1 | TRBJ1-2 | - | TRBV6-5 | TGTGCCAGCAGTACGGACAGGGTCCATGGCTACACCTTC | CASSTDRVHGYTF
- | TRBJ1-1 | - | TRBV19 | TGTGCCAGTAGTATAGGGCAGGGTTTCACTGAAGCTTTCTTT | CASSIGQGFTEAFF
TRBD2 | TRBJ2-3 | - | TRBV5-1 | TGCGCCAGCAGCCCTTTAATTGGGGGGGTCTTCGAGGATACGCAGTATTTT | CASSPLIGGVFEDTQYF